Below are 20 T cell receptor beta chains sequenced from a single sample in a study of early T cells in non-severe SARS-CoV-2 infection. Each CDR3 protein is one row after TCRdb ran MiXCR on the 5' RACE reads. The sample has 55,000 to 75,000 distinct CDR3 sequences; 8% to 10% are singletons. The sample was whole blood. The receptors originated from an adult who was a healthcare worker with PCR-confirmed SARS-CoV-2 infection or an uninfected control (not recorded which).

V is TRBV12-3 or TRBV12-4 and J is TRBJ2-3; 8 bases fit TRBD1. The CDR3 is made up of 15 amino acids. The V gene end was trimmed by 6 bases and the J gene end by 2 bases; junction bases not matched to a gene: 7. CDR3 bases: TGTGCCAGCAGATATCGGACAGGGAACACAGATACGCAGTATTTT. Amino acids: CASRYRTGNTDTQYF.

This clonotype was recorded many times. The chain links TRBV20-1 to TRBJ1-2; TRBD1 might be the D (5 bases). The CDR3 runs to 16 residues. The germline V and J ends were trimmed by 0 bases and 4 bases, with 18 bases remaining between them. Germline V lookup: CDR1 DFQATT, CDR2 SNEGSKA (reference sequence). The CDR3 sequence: CSARDLGRQPLYGYTF. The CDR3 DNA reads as TGCAGTGCTAGAGATCTTGGCAGACAGCCCCTCTATGGCTACACCTTC.

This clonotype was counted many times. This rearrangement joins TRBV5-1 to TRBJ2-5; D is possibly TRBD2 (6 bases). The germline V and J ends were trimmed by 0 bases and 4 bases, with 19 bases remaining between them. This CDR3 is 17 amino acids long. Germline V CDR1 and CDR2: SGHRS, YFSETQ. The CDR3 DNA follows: TGCGCCAGCAGCTTGGTACTCTCGGGACTTATAGGAGAGACCCAGTACTTC. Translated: CASSLVLSGLIGETQYF.

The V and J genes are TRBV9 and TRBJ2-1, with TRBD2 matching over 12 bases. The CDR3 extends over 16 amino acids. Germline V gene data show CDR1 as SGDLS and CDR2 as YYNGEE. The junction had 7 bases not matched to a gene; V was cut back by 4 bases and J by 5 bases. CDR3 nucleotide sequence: TGTGCCAGCAGCCCCTTGACTAGCGGGGGACACAATGAGCAGTTCTTC. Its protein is CASSPLTSGGHNEQFF.

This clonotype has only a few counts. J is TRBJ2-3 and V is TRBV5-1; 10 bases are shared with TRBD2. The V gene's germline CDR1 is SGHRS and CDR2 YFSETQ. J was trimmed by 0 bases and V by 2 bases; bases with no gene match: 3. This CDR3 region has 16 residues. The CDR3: CASSFELAGSTDTQYF. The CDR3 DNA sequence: TGCGCCAGCAGCTTCGAACTAGCGGGGAGCACAGATACGCAGTATTTT.

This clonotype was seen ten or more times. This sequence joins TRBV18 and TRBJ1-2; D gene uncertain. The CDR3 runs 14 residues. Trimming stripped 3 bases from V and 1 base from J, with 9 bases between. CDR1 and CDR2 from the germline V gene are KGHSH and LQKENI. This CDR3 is CASSPFSVNYGYTF. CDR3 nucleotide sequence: TGTGCCAGCTCACCTTTCTCGGTTAACTATGGCTACACCTTC.

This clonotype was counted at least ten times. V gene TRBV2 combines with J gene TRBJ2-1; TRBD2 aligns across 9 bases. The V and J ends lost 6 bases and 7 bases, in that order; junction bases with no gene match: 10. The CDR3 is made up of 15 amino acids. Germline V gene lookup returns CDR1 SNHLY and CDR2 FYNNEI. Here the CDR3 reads CASSRSVSGRNEQFF. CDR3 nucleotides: TGTGCCAGCAGCAGATCGGTAAGCGGGAGGAATGAGCAGTTCTTC.

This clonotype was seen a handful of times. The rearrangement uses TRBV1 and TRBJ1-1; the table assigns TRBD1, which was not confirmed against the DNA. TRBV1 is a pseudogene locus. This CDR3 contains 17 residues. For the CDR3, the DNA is TGCACCAGCAGCCAAGATCCGATCGCGGGGGTCGGCACTGAAGCTTTCTTT. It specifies CTSSQDPIAGVGTEAFF.

In DNA, the CDR3 is TGTGCCAGCAGCTTAGCGACTGGCGGGGGGTACAATGAGCAGTTCTTC. Protein product: CASSLATGGGYNEQFF. The chain couples TRBV7-2 to TRBJ2-1; 8 bases are shared with TRBD2. The CDR3 is 16 residues long. J lost 4 bases, V lost 0 bases, and 5 bases had no gene match. Germline assignment: CDR1 SGHTA and CDR2 FQGNSA.

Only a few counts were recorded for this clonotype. In DNA, the CDR3 is TGTGCCAGCAGCCAAGATACTTGGAGACAGGGGTCGCGGGGTGAGCAGTTCTTC. As protein: CASSQDTWRQGSRGEQFF. The gene calls are TRBV3-1 and TRBJ2-1; 8 bases align to TRBD1. This CDR3 has 18 residues. V trimming: 0 bases; J trimming: 9 bases; junction bases outside the gene matches: 16. Germline-derived CDR1 and CDR2 are LGHDT and YNNKEL (reference sequence).

CDR3 sequence (DNA): TGTGCCAGCAGCCAACTTCAGGGAGGGACTGAAGCTTTCTTT. Its protein is CASSQLQGGTEAFF. V gene TRBV3-1 combines with J gene TRBJ1-1; D possibly corresponds to TRBD1 (5 bases). The germline V and J ends were trimmed by 2 bases and 5 bases, with 12 bases remaining between them. CDR1 is LGHDT, CDR2 YNNKEL, per germline (reference sequence). This CDR3 has 14 residues. The variable domain in full, completed from reference TRBV3-1 and TRBJ1-1, reads DTAVSQTPKYLVTQMGNDKSIKCEQNLGHDTMYWYKQDSKKFLKIMFSYNNKELIINETVPNRFSPKSPDKAHLNLHINSLELGDSAVYFCASSQLQGGTEAFFGQGTRLTVV.

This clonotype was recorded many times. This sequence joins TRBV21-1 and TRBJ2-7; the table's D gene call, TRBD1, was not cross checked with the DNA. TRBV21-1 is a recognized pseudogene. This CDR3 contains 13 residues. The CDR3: CASGDKSSYEQYV. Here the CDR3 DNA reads TGTGCCAGCGGGGACAAAAGCTCCTACGAGCAGTACGTC.

The CDR3 DNA follows: TGTGCCAGCAGCTCTGGGGGTGCAGGGACCCAGTACTTC. Encoded protein: CASSSGGAGTQYF. The chain is built from TRBV11-1 and TRBJ2-5; D is perhaps TRBD1 or TRBD2 (5 bases each). This CDR3 contains 13 residues. Germline-derived CDR1 and CDR2 are SGHAT and FQDESV (reference sequence). Trimming removed 4 bases at V and 7 bases at J, with 13 bases between.

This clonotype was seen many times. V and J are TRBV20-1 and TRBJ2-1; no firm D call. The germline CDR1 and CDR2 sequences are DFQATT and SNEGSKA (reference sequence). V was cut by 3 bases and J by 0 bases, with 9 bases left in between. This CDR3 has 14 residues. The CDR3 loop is CSASYFSSYNEQFF. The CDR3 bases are TGCAGTGCTAGCTACTTTAGCTCCTACAATGAGCAGTTCTTC.

CDR3 nucleotide sequence: TGCAGTGCTAGAGTACAGGGGAATGAAAAACTGTTTTTT. This translates into CSARVQGNEKLFF. This chain uses TRBV20-1 with TRBJ1-4; 7 nucleotides line up with TRBD1. V gave up 1 base and J gave up 5 bases; unmatched junction bases: 1. Germline CDR1 is DFQATT and CDR2 is SNEGSKA (reference sequence). The CDR3 extends over 13 amino acids.

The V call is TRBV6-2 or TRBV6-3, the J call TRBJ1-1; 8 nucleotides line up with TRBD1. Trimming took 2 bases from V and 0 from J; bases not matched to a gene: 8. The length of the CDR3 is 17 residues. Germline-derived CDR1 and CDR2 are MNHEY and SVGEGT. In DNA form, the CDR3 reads TGTGCCAGCAGTTACGATGGACAGGGAAACATGAACACTGAAGCTTTCTTT. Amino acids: CASSYDGQGNMNTEAFF.

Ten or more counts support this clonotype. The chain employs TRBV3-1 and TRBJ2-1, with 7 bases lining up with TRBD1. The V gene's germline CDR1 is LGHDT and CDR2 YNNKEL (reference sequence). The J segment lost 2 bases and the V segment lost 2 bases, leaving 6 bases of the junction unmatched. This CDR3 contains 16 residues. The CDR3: CASSQRQGSTYNEQFF. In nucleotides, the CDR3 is TGTGCCAGCAGCCAAAGACAGGGTTCAACCTACAATGAGCAGTTCTTC.

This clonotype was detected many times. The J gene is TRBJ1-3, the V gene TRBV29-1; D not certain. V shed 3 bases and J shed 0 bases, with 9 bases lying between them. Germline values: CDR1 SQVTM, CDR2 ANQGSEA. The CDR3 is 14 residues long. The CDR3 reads CSVDTMGSGNTIYF. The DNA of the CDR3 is TGCAGCGTTGACACAATGGGCTCTGGAAACACCATATATTTT.

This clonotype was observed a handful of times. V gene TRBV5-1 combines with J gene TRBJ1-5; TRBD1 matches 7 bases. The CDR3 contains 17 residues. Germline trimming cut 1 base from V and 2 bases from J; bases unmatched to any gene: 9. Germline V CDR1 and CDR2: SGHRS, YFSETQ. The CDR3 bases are TGCGCCAGCAGCTTGACCCCCCTAACAGGGGGCAATCAGCCCCAGCATTTT. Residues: CASSLTPLTGGNQPQHF.

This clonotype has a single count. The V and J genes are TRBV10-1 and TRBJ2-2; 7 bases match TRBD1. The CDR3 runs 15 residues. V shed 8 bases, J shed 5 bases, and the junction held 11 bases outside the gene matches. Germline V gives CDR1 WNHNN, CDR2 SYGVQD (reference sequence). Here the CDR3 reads CASSPGGYSTGELFF. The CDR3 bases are TGCGCCAGCTCCCCAGGGGGATATTCAACCGGGGAGCTGTTTTTT.